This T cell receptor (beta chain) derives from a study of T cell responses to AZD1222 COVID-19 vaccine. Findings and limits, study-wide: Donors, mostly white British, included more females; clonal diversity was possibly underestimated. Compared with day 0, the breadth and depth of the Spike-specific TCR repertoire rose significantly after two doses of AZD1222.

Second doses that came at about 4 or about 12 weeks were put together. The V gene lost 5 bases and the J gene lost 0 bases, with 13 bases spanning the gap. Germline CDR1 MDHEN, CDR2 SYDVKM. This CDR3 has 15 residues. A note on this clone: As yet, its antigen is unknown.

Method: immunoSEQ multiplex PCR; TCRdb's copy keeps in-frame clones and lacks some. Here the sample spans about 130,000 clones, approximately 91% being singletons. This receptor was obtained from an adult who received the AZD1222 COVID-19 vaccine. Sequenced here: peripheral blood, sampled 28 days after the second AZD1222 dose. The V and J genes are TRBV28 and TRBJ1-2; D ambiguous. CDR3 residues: CASSGVAESNYGYTF. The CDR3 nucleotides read TGTGCCAGCAGTGGGGTGGCAGAGTCTAACTATGGCTACACCTTC.